This section outlines one T cell receptor (beta chain) sequence together with its context. Original processing methods: Reference gene primers were amplified, and this amplification served to estimate nucleated cell counts. Clones were sequenced by immunoSEQ multiplex PCR, and TCRdb holds only the in-frame ones, with some missing. V and J calls plus clone size are reproduced from that table; the DNA served to infer D and trimming. The data contain 150,000 to 200,000 clones, 87% of them singletons. This entry belongs to a study of blood T cell repertoires in COVID-19. Looked up from germline, CDR1 is SEHNR and CDR2 is FQNEAQ (reference sequence). Trimming took 6 bases from V and 4 from J; bases not matched to a gene: 2. The CDR3 totals 13 residues.

This clonotype originated in a man aged 55 to 70 with active or convalescent COVID-19. Material: peripheral blood. This sequence joins TRBV7-9 and TRBJ1-1, with 10 bases fitting TRBD1. CDR3 DNA sequence: TGTGCCAGCAGGGGGACAGGGGCCACTGAAGCTTTCTTT. This codes for CASRGTGATEAFF.